Below, one T cell receptor (beta chain) is given with its context. What this receptor recognizes is not known. Base qualities were left out, and no much larger clone turns up one base away. The data belong to a study of T-cell memory formation after mild COVID-19 (dated by TCRdb to the early 2020s). In terms of the full investigation: Most TCR sequence clusters were specific to one of the two donors. T-cell clones expanding and contracting after mild COVID-19 in two donors were tracked by longitudinal TCRalpha and TCRbeta repertoire sequencing. The cohort was made up of two young adult volunteers, one female and one male, who were previously healthy. Study-level results and caveats: Balanced CD4/CD8 phenotypes were observed for clones contracting from day 15 to 85, whereas a bias towards CD4+ was observed for a second wave of clones expanding from day 15 to 37. Contracting CD4+ clones appeared mostly in the CM and EM memory subsets, whereas CD8+ clones were enriched in EMRA. The study included only a couple of mild cases, and larger cohorts that include severe cases with pre-infection samples were judged to be necessary. Some responding clones were detected in pre-infection memory, suggesting pre-existing cross-reactive memory T cells joined the SARS-CoV-2 response. SARS-CoV-2 specificity was not confirmed for the second-wave clones peaking on day 37.

Sequencer: Illumina NovaSeq 6000. TCRalpha and TCRbeta cDNA libraries were constructed by 5'RACE with constant-segment primers, with sample barcodes and unique molecular identifiers being introduced. Trizol reagent was used to extract RNA from every sample. Amplification of the libraries took two PCR steps, and the second step added a second sample barcode plus Illumina TruSeq adapters. Sequencing of the libraries was done on an Illumina NovaSeq, producing 2 x 150 bp paired-end reads. The authors processed their data as follows. Demultiplexing of reads and collapsing into UMI-guided consensus sequences were performed with migec v1.2.7. Using mixcr v2.1.11, the UMI consensuses were aligned to TRA and TRB V and J templates and assembled into clonotypes. Expanded or contracted clonotypes were those called significant by both edgeR and NoisET, with noise models trained on biological replicates. For edgeR calls, the cutoffs were a false discovery rate-adjusted p below 0.01 and a log2 fold-change threshold of 1. As an exploratory analysis of dynamics, max-normalized trajectories of the 1000 most abundant clonotypes were examined by PCA with hierarchical clustering. The CD4 or CD8 phenotype of responding clones was assigned using the separately sequenced CD4+ and CD8+ repertoires. The public reads were quality trimmed at Q25 with fastp and then assembled into clones with MiXCR by TCRdb, keeping productive beta chains. Merged by CDR3 protein, the rows form single entries marked with the most common genes and DNA. These V and J calls derive from TCRdb rather than the authors' analysis. The table for this sample lists a few hundred thousand distinct CDR3 sequences; around 25% of them were counted only once. Of the sample, 10% to 12% is held by the ten largest clones.

PBMCs were isolated by Ficoll-Paque density gradient centrifugation. From cysteine to phenylalanine, the CDR3 is 16 amino acids long. The sequence is cut down to CDR3 DNA, 48 bases in frame from base 1. Trimming takes 2 bases from V and 1 base from J, and the germline ends sit 12 bases apart. CDR1 and CDR2 are drawn from the germline V gene: SGHRS, YFSETQ. The sequence joins TRBV5-1 to TRBJ2-2; possibly the D gene is TRBD1, per 5 matching bases. The receptor was isolated from an adult woman who had mild COVID-19 (a few samples of this study predate the infection). The sample titles of this study are shuffled in the database, so cell type and time point are left out; the donor was told from shared clones. What was sequenced was PBMCs or a T cell subset sorted from them (not recorded which). The CDR3 protein is CASSLDRYWNTGELFF. In nucleotides, the sequence is TGCGCCAGCAGCTTAGACAGATACTGGAACACCGGGGAGCTGTTTTTT.